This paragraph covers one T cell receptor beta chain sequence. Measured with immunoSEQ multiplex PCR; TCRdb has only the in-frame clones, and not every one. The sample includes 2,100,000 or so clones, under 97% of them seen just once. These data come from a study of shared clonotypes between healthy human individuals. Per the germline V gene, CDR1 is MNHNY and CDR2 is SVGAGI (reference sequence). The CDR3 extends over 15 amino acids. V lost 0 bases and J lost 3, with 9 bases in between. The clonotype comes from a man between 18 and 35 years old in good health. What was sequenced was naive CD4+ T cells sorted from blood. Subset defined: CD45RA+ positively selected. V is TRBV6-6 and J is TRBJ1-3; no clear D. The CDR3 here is CASSYSGSLGNTIYF. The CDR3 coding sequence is TGTGCCAGCAGTTACTCGGGAAGCCTTGGAAACACCATATATTTT.